This T cell receptor (beta chain) came from a study of Graves' ophthalmopathy and Graves' hyperthyroidism. The authors amplified TCR beta CDR3 regions from RNA transcripts. An opening RT-PCR round employed HTBI primers and preceded a second-round multiplex PCR. TCRdb ran MiXCR on the multiplex PCR reads and lists one entry per CDR3 protein. This repertoire shows some 520,000 distinct CDR3 sequences, roughly 14% found once; its top ten account for 9.8%. The table lists this clonotype with many counts. V dropped 5 bases and J dropped 7; count of bases not matched to a gene: 7. The CDR3 consists of 14 residues. Germline CDR1 reads SGHTA; CDR2 reads FQGNSA. Patients were left out if they had other autoimmune diseases, uncontrolled infections, pregnancy or lactation. A diagnosis was made from clinical symptoms together with serum thyroxine, TRAb, thyroid ultrasound and orbital computed tomography. PBMCs stemmed from around 9.1 ml of fresh peripheral blood.

The receptor comes from a woman aged 25-40 years with Graves' ophthalmopathy. The rearrangement links TRBV7-2 to TRBJ2-7, with 11 positions matching TRBD2. Sequencing used blood. CDR3 sequence reads: CASSAALAGEEQYF. The DNA for the CDR3 is TGTGCCAGCAGCGCCGCACTAGCGGGAGAAGAGCAGTACTTC.